The 6 T cell receptor beta chains given below trace back to one sample, sequenced in a study of a mutant IDH1 vaccine in newly diagnosed glioma (dated by TCRdb to the early 2020s). The library was prepared using the immunoSEQ multiplex PCR assay. TCRdb limited this immuneACCESS table to in-frame rearrangements with V and J called. A share of clones is missing; checked studies link under half to unresolved V genes, and the rest is unexplained. The sample table shows some 47,000 clones, and under 90% are seen once. The ten most abundant clones make up around 5% of the sample. Read against the paper, the sample's time point label means: week 35, safety follow-up. A 20-mer mutant IDH1 peptide at 300 micrograms in Montanide made up each vaccine dose, which was injected subcutaneously together with topical imiquimod. For these TCRs, the target antigens are not known. The sample consisted of PBMCs, taken from a glioma patient whose treatment included an IDH1 peptide vaccine. All receptors derive from a woman aged 40 to 55 with glioma. Some clones in this sample may be carry-over from other donors' samples.

The rearrangement links TRBV4-1 to TRBJ2-1; D is undetermined. CDR1 and CDR2 from the germline V gene are MGHRA and YSYEKL. V was pared by 1 base and J by 0 bases, with 10 bases between. This CDR3 has 16 amino acids. CDR3 DNA sequence: TGCGCCAGCAGCCAAGTGAACCTAGTCTCCTACAATGAGCAGTTCTTC. Protein: CASSQVNLVSYNEQFF.

The genes are TRBV7-9 and TRBJ2-6; D is uncertain. Trimming took off 8 bases at V and 4 bases at J, with 9 bases between the two ends. The V gene's germline CDR1 is SEHNR and CDR2 FQNEAQ (reference sequence). CDR3 length: 13 amino acids. The CDR3, as DNA: TGTGCCAGCTGCCAGTCAGGGGCCAACGTCCTGACTTTC. This translates into CASCQSGANVLTF.

The CDR3 spells CAILFSNQPQHF. The DNA for the CDR3 is TGTGCCATCTTGTTCAGCAATCAGCCCCAGCATTTT. The genes are TRBV10-3 and TRBJ1-5, with no clear D. This CDR3 spans 12 amino acids. V dropped 8 bases and J dropped 1 base, with 6 bases sitting between them. CDR1 and CDR2 (germline): ENHRY, SYGVKD.

The CDR3 reads CASSRGVAGNTIYF. For the CDR3, the DNA is TGTGCCAGCAGCCGGGGGGTAGCTGGAAACACCATATATTTT. The chain links TRBV7-2 to TRBJ1-3; perhaps TRBD1 as D (5 bases). The CDR3 sequence is 14 residues long. V gave up 5 bases and J gave up 2 bases, with 10 bases separating them. Germline CDR1 and CDR2: SGHTA and FQGNSA.

The genes are TRBV5-4 and TRBJ2-1, with 8 positions matching TRBD2. This CDR3 contains 20 residues. The trim removed 1 base at V and 4 bases at J, leaving 19 bases unmatched. Germline lookup yields CDR1 SGHNT and CDR2 YYREEE (reference sequence). The CDR3 protein is CASSLRTGWGAGAGYNEQFF. Here the CDR3 DNA reads TGTGCCAGCAGCTTGAGGACGGGTTGGGGAGCGGGAGCTGGATACAATGAGCAGTTCTTC. Complete variable domain (other parts from reference TRBV5-4 and TRBJ2-1): ETGVTQSPTHLIKTRGQQVTLRCSSQSGHNTVSWYQQALGQGPQFIFQYYREEENGRGNFPPRFSGLQFPNYSSELNVNALELDDSALYLCASSLRTGWGAGAGYNEQFFGPGTRLTVL.

The chain combines TRBV7-2 with TRBJ1-1, with D unresolved. Germline V gene lookup returns CDR1 SGHTA and CDR2 FQGNSA. The V gene lost 0 bases and the J gene lost 4 bases, with 9 bases spanning the gap. This CDR3 spans 14 amino acids. CDR3 amino acids: CASSLAQRGTEAFF. The CDR3 DNA reads TGTGCCAGCAGCTTAGCGCAGCGCGGCACTGAAGCTTTCTTT. Together with reference TRBV7-2 and TRBJ1-1, the CDR3 gives the full variable domain: GAGVSQSPSNKVTEKGKDVELRCDPISGHTALYWYRQSLGQGLEFLIYFQGNSAPDKSGLPSDRFSAERTGGSVSTLTIQRTQQEDSAVYLCASSLAQRGTEAFFGQGTRLTVV.